Shown below are 11 T cell receptor beta chains from a single sample sequenced in a study of shared clonotypes between healthy human individuals. TCRdb keeps only in-frame clones here, not all; method: immunoSEQ multiplex PCR. This repertoire shows approximately 2.5 million clones, around 90% found once; its top ten account for around 0.15%. The sequencing sample was made of naive CD4+ T cells sorted from blood. Subset noted: CD45RA+ positively selected. These receptors were taken from a man between 18 and 35 years old in good health.

The V gene is TRBV30, the J gene TRBJ1-6; TRBD1 aligns across 7 bases. The V gene's germline CDR1 is GTSNPN and CDR2 SVGIG (reference sequence). V was clipped by 1 base and J by 8 bases; unmatched bases: 5. The CDR3 runs 14 residues. Here the CDR3 reads CAWSGQGNYSPLHF. The CDR3 DNA is TGTGCCTGGAGTGGACAGGGAAATTATTCACCCCTCCACTTT.

This chain links TRBV4-1 with TRBJ2-7; TRBD1 agrees at 10 bases. This CDR3 has 15 amino acids. Germline V gene lookup returns CDR1 MGHRA and CDR2 YSYEKL. The ends lost 2 bases at V and 5 bases at J; junction bases unmatched: 6. The CDR3 nucleotides read TGCGCCAGCAGCCAACTAGGGGACAGGGGCCACGAGCAGTACTTC. Protein sequence: CASSQLGDRGHEQYF.

V gene TRBV27 combines with J gene TRBJ2-3; either TRBD1 or TRBD2 may supply D (5 bases each). Germline V gene sequence: CDR1 MNHEY, CDR2 SMNVEV (reference sequence). The CDR3 has 14 amino acids. Trimming cost V 3 bases and J 5 bases, with 12 bases left between them. The CDR3 region has the DNA TGTGCCAGCAGTTTGGGACGGGTTCAAGATACGCAGTATTTT. It specifies CASSLGRVQDTQYF.

The V and J genes are TRBV10-3 and TRBJ1-1; 11 nucleotides agree with TRBD1. V shed 8 bases, J shed 4 bases, and the junction held 3 bases outside the gene matches. Looked up from germline, CDR1 is ENHRY and CDR2 is SYGVKD. This CDR3 comprises 13 residues. The CDR3 protein is CAIGGTGGTEAFF. For the CDR3, the DNA is TGTGCCATCGGGGGGACAGGGGGCACTGAAGCTTTCTTT.

The chain joins TRBV10-3 to TRBJ2-6, with a weak D call TRBD1 (6 bases). V lost 4 bases and J lost 2, with 18 bases in between. There are 18 residues in the CDR3. CDR1 is ENHRY and CDR2 is SYGVKD in the germline V gene. The CDR3 nucleotides read TGTGCCATCAGTGGTAACCTCGGACAGTCGGCTGGGGCCAACGTCCTGACTTTC. It specifies CAISGNLGQSAGANVLTF.

J is TRBJ2-4 and V is TRBV10-3; TRBD2 aligns across 11 bases. Germline assignment: CDR1 ENHRY and CDR2 SYGVKD. The CDR3 is made up of 17 amino acids. Trimming at V came to 0 bases and at J to 2 bases, leaving 3 bases not matched to a gene. CDR3 nucleotide sequence: TGTGCCATCAGTGAGTCCGGGACTAGCGGATCCAAAAACATTCAGTACTTC. Translation gives CAISESGTSGSKNIQYF.

The V call is TRBV19, the J call TRBJ1-1, with D possibly TRBD1 on 6 matching bases. CDR1 LNHDA and CDR2 SQIVND come from the germline V gene (reference sequence). The V and J ends lost 6 bases and 0 bases respectively, with 8 bases between them. The CDR3 runs to 13 residues. CDR3 protein: CASSAGVNTEAFF. CDR3 DNA sequence: TGTGCCAGTAGCGCAGGGGTGAACACTGAAGCTTTCTTT.

The chain's CDR3 is CAWSKRNTEAFF. The CDR3 DNA is TGTGCCTGGAGTAAGAGGAACACTGAAGCTTTCTTT. The gene calls are TRBV30 and TRBJ1-1; D unclear. Trimming removed 2 bases at V and 1 base at J, with 5 bases between. CDR1 and CDR2 from the germline V gene are GTSNPN and SVGIG (reference sequence). This CDR3 has 12 amino acids.

This chain joins TRBV2 and TRBJ2-5, with 8 bases lining up with TRBD2. Germline V lookup: CDR1 SNHLY, CDR2 FYNNEI. This CDR3 is built from 16 residues. V shed 1 base, J shed 4 bases, and the junction held 8 bases outside the gene matches. CDR3: CASSEGLAGRVETQYF. The CDR3 nucleotides read TGTGCCAGCAGTGAAGGGTTAGCGGGAAGGGTAGAGACCCAGTACTTC.

This chain connects TRBV10-2 to TRBJ1-5, with 7 bases that match TRBD1. With V trimmed by 4 bases and J by 7 bases, 7 bases remained unmatched. The CDR3 loop spans 14 amino acids. The germline gives CDR1 WSHSY, CDR2 SAAADI. Here the CDR3 DNA reads TGCGCCAGCAGTGTTGAGGGGGCAGGACAGCCCCAGCATTTT. Translated, it gives CASSVEGAGQPQHF.

This chain joins TRBV6-5 and TRBJ1-5, with D possibly TRBD1 on 5 matching bases. The CDR3 has 14 residues. Trimming cost V 6 bases and J 3 bases, with 12 bases left between them. Germline V lookup: CDR1 MNHEY, CDR2 SVGAGI. The CDR3 is CASSGQGYNQPQHF. CDR3 nucleotides: TGTGCCAGCAGCGGGCAGGGATACAATCAGCCCCAGCATTTT.